The subject of this entry is one T cell receptor beta chain. This record comes from a study of blood T cell repertoires in COVID-19. Across the study: Some COVID-19 samples were acute and others convalescent; all came from the United States, Italy and Spain.

The CDR3 spans 15 residues. With 5 bases removed from V and 6 bases from J, the gap between germline ends came to 16 bases. Germline CDR1 and CDR2: SGHVS and FQNEAQ. Profiled with immunoSEQ multiplex PCR; TCRdb holds only in-frame clones, not every one. The sample contains nearly 70,000 clones, about 85% of which appear only once. This sequence was found in a woman aged 45-60 years with COVID-19, enrolled during active disease. V gene TRBV7-8 combines with J gene TRBJ1-4; the D gene is possibly TRBD1 (5 bases). The sequenced material came from peripheral blood. Here the CDR3 reads CASSPRDGLYEKLFF. CDR3 nucleotide sequence: TGTGCCAGCAGCCCCCGGGACGGACTATATGAAAAACTGTTTTTT.